Sequencing of this T cell receptor (beta chain) was carried out in a study of T cell repertoires in cytomegalovirus infection. For the study at large: Based on public TCR beta signatures, there were indications of CMV infection and of a matching HLA type. General study points: Adding up the frequency of public TCR beta families identified people who carried CMV plus the relevant HLA. The ex vivo response was dominated by HLA-C-restricted CMV-specific TCR beta clonotypes.

Notes on this clonotype: Its specificity is unknown.

MiXCR was run by TCRdb on the reads, yielding one entry per CDR3 protein. The repertoire consists of 640,000 or so distinct CDR3 sequences, with around 32% occurring once and the leading ten covering around a sixth. The clonotype originates from a human donor in good health (CMV status not recorded). Some clones in this sample may be carry-over from other donors' samples. Sequencing was performed on cultured PBMCs, taken from culture after CMV antigen stimulation.

Written as DNA, the CDR3 is TGTGCCAGCAGCTTCCGCTGGGAGGAGCAGTACTTC. This gives the protein CASSFRWEEQYF. The chain employs TRBV6-8 and TRBJ2-7; D might be TRBD2 (5 bases). Deletions cut 6 bases from V and 7 bases from J, with 13 bases between. CDR1 and CDR2 from the germline V gene are MNHGY and SAAAGT. The CDR3 has 12 amino acids.